This T cell receptor beta chain was found in a study of CXCR3-negative and CXCR3-positive naive CD8 T cells. The TRB cDNA libraries were prepared by 5' RACE with UMI labels. TCRdb reprocessed the 5' RACE reads, keeping one entry per CDR3 protein, no DNA. This table holds 45,000 to 70,000 distinct CDR3 sequences. The CDR3 is made up of 13 amino acids. The V gene's germline CDR1 is MNHNY and CDR2 SVGAGI (reference sequence). Comment on this clonotype: Its antigen is currently unknown.

Study-wide results and caveats: Diversity was high in both naive subsets and much lower in memory cells. Most assays were run on fresh PBMCs (CXCR3 expression partially decreased after cryopreservation). TRB CDR3 properties were used to infer TCR strength, and surface CD5 was comparable between naive subsets.

The sequenced sample consisted of memory CD8+ T cells from blood. This clonotype originated in a human donor in good health. Some clones in this sample may be carry-over from other donors' samples. The chain combines TRBV6-6 with TRBJ2-5; TCRdb designates TRBD1, a call that cannot be tested without DNA. The CDR3 spells CASSYSGVETQYF.